This T cell receptor beta chain comes out of a study of T cell clonotyping in hematopoietic cell transplantation. The study's findings and limits: Recipient TCR diversity dropped after transplant; expanded clonotypes rose from day 30 to 180.

In regard to this clone: Antigen unknown.

Clones were read by immunoSEQ multiplex PCR, and TCRdb kept only the in-frame ones, dropping some. In the table there are 30,000 to 45,000 clones, over 75% of which are singletons. Source material: peripheral blood mononuclear cells. The source is a woman aged 40 to 50 in good health. Some clones in this sample may be carry-over from other donors' samples.

The CDR3 DNA reads as TGTGCCAGCAGCTCCTGGACAGGGGGCTTCTATGGCTACACCTTC. It is translated as CASSSWTGGFYGYTF. This rearrangement joins TRBV28 to TRBJ1-2; 11 bases are shared with TRBD1. Germline CDR1 is MDHEN and CDR2 is SYDVKM. The CDR3 is 15 residues long. The J segment lost 4 bases and the V segment lost 6 bases, leaving 7 bases of the junction unmatched.